Listed below are T cell receptor beta chains from one sample, sequenced in a study of shared clonotypes between healthy human individuals. Using immunoSEQ multiplex PCR, the repertoire was profiled, and TCRdb retains in-frame clones only, with some absent. The sample lists about 1.1 million clones, approximately 80% seen once, with 0.7% to 0.95% in the top ten. The specimen was memory CD4+ T cells from PBMCs. Receptors were obtained from a man between 18 and 29 years old in good health. Some clones in this sample may be carry-over from other donors' samples. The CDR3 runs from the conserved cysteine through the conserved F or W. A D gene is named only where the DNA matches it firmly. Where a row states a size, it is once, few, many or the class of an expanded clone; other rows omit it.

TRBJ2-1,once,NA,TRBV7-2,CASSLVAPVNEQFF,TGTGCCAGCAGCTTAGTGGCCCCCGTCAATGAGCAGTTCTTC
TRBJ2-5,NA,NA,TRBV7-2,CASSSPLAGVYQETQYF,TGTGCCAGCAGCTCCCCGTTGGCTGGTGTCTACCAAGAGACCCAGTACTTC
TRBJ1-1,many,NA,TRBV4-1,CASSHKRGGKDTEAFF,TGCGCCAGCAGCCACAAGAGAGGGGGGAAGGACACTGAAGCTTTCTTT
TRBJ2-2,few,NA,TRBV7-3,CASSLTYAGPNTGELFF,TGTGCCAGCAGCTTAACTTACGCAGGCCCGAACACCGGGGAGCTGTTTTTT
TRBJ1-3,NA,NA,TRBV5-8,CASSKVYSGNTIYF,TGTGCCAGCAGCAAAGTTTACTCTGGAAACACCATATATTTT
TRBJ1-2,once,TRBD1,TRBV28,CASSSGQGDGYTF,TGTGCCAGCAGTTCGGGACAGGGGGATGGCTACACCTTC
TRBJ2-2,NA,TRBD2,TRBV5-1,CASSVPTSGAGELFF,TGCGCCAGCAGCGTTCCGACTAGCGGTGCCGGGGAGCTGTTTTTT
TRBJ1-4,NA,TRBD1,TRBV2,CASSPRGQGEKLFF,TGTGCCAGCAGCCCCAGGGGGCAGGGGGAAAAACTGTTTTTT
TRBJ1-1,NA,NA,TRBV18,CASSPLEGYTEAFF,TGTGCCAGCTCACCTCTCGAGGGGTACACTGAAGCTTTCTTT
TRBJ2-7,NA,NA,TRBV27,CASSPSLTYEQYF,TGTGCCAGCAGTCCCTCCCTCACCTACGAGCAGTACTTC
TRBJ1-5,NA,NA,TRBV4-3,CASSQDRGPGRNQPQHF,TGCGCCAGCAGCCAAGATCGGGGACCGGGGCGCAATCAGCCCCAGCATTTT
TRBJ1-1,NA,NA,TRBV29-1,CSGWTVNTEAFF,TGCAGCGGTTGGACCGTGAACACTGAAGCTTTCTTT
TRBJ2-7,NA,NA,TRBV7-9,CASSPRGGLKSYEQYF,TGTGCCAGCAGCCCCAGGGGGGGGCTCAAGTCCTACGAGCAGTACTTC
TRBJ2-5,many,NA,TRBV7-8,CAGGGTQETQYF,TGTGCCGGAGGGGGCACCCAAGAGACCCAGTACTTC
TRBJ2-7,NA,NA,TRBV5-5,CASSLATGSLNEQYF,TGTGCCAGCAGCTTGGCCACCGGGAGTTTAAACGAGCAGTACTTC
TRBJ1-6,NA,TRBD1,TRBV5-4,CASSRGQYDSPLHF,TGTGCCAGCAGCCGGGGACAGTACGATTCACCCCTCCACTTT
TRBJ2-5,NA,TRBD2,TRBV6-6,CASLLAGEETQYF,TGTGCCAGCCTTCTAGCGGGAGAAGAGACCCAGTACTTC
TRBJ1-1,few,NA,TRBV4-2,CASSQDRGRVNTEAFF,TGTGCCAGCAGCCAAGATCGGGGTCGGGTGAACACTGAAGCTTTCTTT
TRBJ2-3,few,TRBD1,TRBV5-1,CASSLGTGGTDTQYF,TGCGCCAGCAGCTTGGGGACAGGGGGCACAGATACGCAGTATTTT
TRBJ2-7,NA,NA,TRBV18,CASSRQTYEQYF,TGTGCCAGCTCACGACAGACTTACGAGCAGTACTTC
TRBJ2-3,NA,TRBD2,TRBV5-1,CASSGTSGITDTQYF,TGCGCCAGCAGCGGGACTAGCGGGATAACAGATACGCAGTATTTT
TRBJ1-5,NA,NA,TRBV19,CASSWDRWQPQHF,TGTGCCAGTAGTTGGGACCGGTGGCAGCCCCAGCATTTT
TRBJ2-3,NA,TRBD2,TRBV2,CASSAASGRPDTQYF,TGTGCCAGCAGTGCGGCTAGCGGGAGGCCAGATACGCAGTATTTT
TRBJ1-2,few,TRBD1,TRBV28,CASSLDWTGGWGYTF,TGTGCCAGCAGTCTAGACTGGACAGGGGGCTGGGGCTACACCTTC
TRBJ1-5,NA,TRBD1,TRBV2,CASRGGGTYQPQHF,TGTGCCAGCAGGGGAGGGGGCACCTATCAGCCCCAGCATTTT
TRBJ2-3,NA,TRBD1,TRBV7-9,CASSVDRGADTQYF,TGTGCCAGCAGCGTGGACAGGGGAGCGGATACGCAGTATTTT
TRBJ2-1,NA,NA,TRBV2,CASSYWEEQFF,TGTGCCAGCAGCTACTGGGAAGAGCAGTTCTTC
TRBJ2-7,once,TRBD1,TRBV7-2,CASSPQGAMGEQYF,TGTGCCAGCAGCCCACAGGGGGCGATGGGGGAGCAGTACTTC
TRBJ2-7,NA,NA,TRBV6-5,CASRRTGSSYEQYF,TGTGCCAGCAGGCGTACAGGTAGCTCCTACGAGCAGTACTTC
TRBJ1-3,NA,TRBD1,TRBV15,CATSRAGQGAKVAGNTIYF,TGTGCCACCAGCAGGGCTGGACAGGGGGCGAAGGTTGCTGGAAACACCATATATTTT
TRBJ2-1,NA,NA,TRBV11-3,CASSYDTSHEQFF,TGTGCCAGCAGCTACGACACTAGTCATGAGCAGTTCTTC
TRBJ2-7,NA,TRBD2,TRBV9,CASSGGTSGLEQYF,TGTGCCAGCAGCGGCGGGACTAGCGGACTCGAGCAGTACTTC
TRBJ2-6,NA,NA,TRBV5-1,CASSPGRDSGANVLTF,TGCGCCAGCAGCCCGGGACGGGACTCTGGGGCCAACGTCCTGACTTTC
TRBJ2-2,few,TRBD2,TRBV5-1,CASARQLAGVGTGELFF,TGCGCCAGCGCCAGGCAGCTAGCGGGAGTTGGAACCGGGGAGCTGTTTTTT
TRBJ1-5,once,NA,TRBV7-9,CASSLYLAQGYSNQPQHF,TGTGCCAGCAGCCTATACCTCGCCCAGGGTTATAGCAATCAGCCCCAGCATTTT
TRBJ2-7,NA,NA,TRBV7-2,CASSLGPQFEQYF,TGTGCCAGCAGCTTAGGGCCCCAATTCGAGCAGTACTTC
TRBJ2-7,NA,TRBD1,TRBV5-4,CASSFGGQGREQYF,TGTGCCAGCAGCTTTGGGGGACAGGGTAGAGAGCAGTACTTC
TRBJ2-1,NA,NA,TRBV5-1,CASSFLAPSSYNEQFF,TGCGCCAGCAGCTTTCTAGCACCGAGCTCCTACAATGAGCAGTTCTTC
TRBJ2-3,NA,TRBD2,TRBV9,CASSVGSAGGGTQYF,TGTGCCAGCAGCGTAGGGTCAGCGGGAGGAGGAACGCAGTATTTT
TRBJ1-4,NA,NA,TRBV5-1,CASSLDPRGGGEKLFF,TGCGCCAGCAGCTTGGACCCTCGAGGTGGGGGTGAAAAACTGTTTTTT
TRBJ2-2,NA,NA,TRBV11-3,CASSLGRTDTGELFF,TGTGCCAGCAGCTTAGGAAGGACTGACACCGGGGAGCTGTTTTTT
TRBJ2-3,many,TRBD2,TRBV7-2,CASSLGLATDTQYF,TGTGCCAGCAGCCTAGGACTAGCAACAGATACGCAGTATTTT
TRBJ2-1,few,NA,TRBV5-1,CASSLGTGRGNEQFF,TGCGCCAGCAGCTTGGGTACGGGGAGAGGGAATGAGCAGTTCTTC
TRBJ1-3,NA,TRBD1,TRBV30,CAWSRDRGSSGNTIYF,TGTGCCTGGAGTAGGGACAGGGGGAGCTCTGGAAACACCATATATTTT
TRBJ2-1,NA,NA,TRBV6-1,CASSEARRVGYNEQFF,TGTGCCAGCAGTGAAGCGCGGCGGGTCGGCTACAATGAGCAGTTCTTC
TRBJ2-2,NA,NA,TRBV9,CASSVAIATNTGELFF,TGTGCCAGCAGCGTAGCTATAGCGACGAACACCGGGGAGCTGTTTTTT
TRBJ1-1,few,NA,TRBV28,CASSLWLGRDTEAFF,TGTGCCAGCAGTTTATGGCTGGGTAGGGACACTGAAGCTTTCTTT
TRBJ2-5,NA,NA,TRBV20-1,CSWVYRETQYF,TGCAGCTGGGTGTATCGAGAGACCCAGTACTTC
TRBJ2-7,NA,TRBD1,TRBV6-6,CASSYGDRSYEQYF,TGTGCCAGCAGTTACGGGGACAGGAGCTACGAGCAGTACTTC
TRBJ1-6,NA,NA,TRBV6-5,CASSRPSGPNSPLHF,TGTGCCAGCAGCCGCCCGTCGGGCCCCAATTCACCCCTCCACTTT
TRBJ2-5,once,TRBD2,TRBV9,CASSVGPSGRGLQETQYF,TGTGCCAGCAGCGTAGGCCCTAGCGGGAGGGGATTACAAGAGACCCAGTACTTC
TRBJ2-1,NA,TRBD2,TRBV9,CASSVTLPGTSYNEQFF,TGTGCCAGCAGCGTAACACTTCCCGGGACTAGTTACAATGAGCAGTTCTTC
TRBJ1-1,NA,NA,TRBV9,CASSVAGENTEAFF,TGTGCCAGCAGCGTAGCGGGAGAGAACACTGAAGCTTTCTTT